This TCR beta chain came from a study of blood T cell repertoires in COVID-19. Study-wide context: The study drew acute and convalescent COVID-19 samples from the United States, Italy and Spain. T cells, B-cell-depleted T cells, or PBMCs provided the cDNA or gDNA that served as material.

Original processing methods: Amplifying reference gene primers gave estimates of nucleated cell counts. The assay was immunoSEQ multiplex PCR, and TCRdb's table has in-frame clones only and misses some. D and trimming come from the DNA, and the V and J calls and clone size come from that table. The sample has around 90,000 clones, 75% to 90% seen once. The V and J ends lost 3 bases and 4 bases respectively, with 9 bases between them. The CDR3 consists of 13 residues. From germline, CDR1 is MGHDK and CDR2 SYGVNS. Input material: peripheral blood. The chain carries TRBV25-1 and TRBJ1-2; D gene unclear. The receptor was derived from a human donor in a cohort sampled during active COVID-19. In nucleotides, the CDR3 is TGTGCCAGCAGTGAGGGAGGCCTCTATGGCTACACCTTC. Translated, it gives CASSEGGLYGYTF.